This TCR beta chain originates from a study of T-cell memory formation after mild COVID-19. General study results and limits: Pre-infection memory carried some responding clones, suggesting that cross-reactive memory joined. Largely, contracting CD4+ clones fell within CM and EM, and contracting CD8+ clones within EMRA. A balance of CD4 and CD8 characterized clones contracting day 15 to 85, whereas later expanders leaned CD4+.

5'RACE primed from the constant segment yielded TCR alpha and TCR beta cDNA libraries bearing sample barcodes and UMIs. TCRdb fed the 5' RACE reads into MiXCR, producing one record per CDR3 protein. Among 98,000 or so distinct CDR3 sequences listed, over 15% were seen once. V lost 5 bases, J lost 2 bases, and 5 bases stayed unmatched. The CDR3 runs to 15 residues. CDR1 MNHEY and CDR2 SVGEGT come from the germline V gene. About this clonotype itself: What it recognizes is unknown.

The chain couples TRBV6-2 or TRBV6-3 to TRBJ1-2; 10 nucleotides align to TRBD1. The TCR was taken from a man younger than 30 who had mild COVID-19 (a few samples of this study predate the infection). Cell type and time point are not known. The source material was PBMCs or a T cell subset sorted from them (not recorded which). CDR3 coding DNA: TGTGCCAGCAGTGGCCGGACAGGGGGAAACTATGGCTACACCTTC. Translated, it gives CASSGRTGGNYGYTF.